The clone carrying this TCR beta chain turned up a few times. The method was immunoSEQ multiplex PCR; TCRdb's version includes in-frame clones alone and lacks a portion of them. The sample shows roughly 120,000 clones, 70% to 90% of them seen only once. The CDR3 extends over 14 amino acids. With 2 bases removed from V and 5 bases from J, the gap between germline ends came to 9 bases. Per the germline V gene, CDR1 is KGHSH and CDR2 is LQKENI. The data stem from a study of blood T cell repertoires in COVID-19. This receptor was identified in a man between 25 and 39 years old with acute or convalescent COVID-19. J is TRBJ1-4 and V is TRBV18; possibly TRBD1 for D (5 bases). The specimen sequenced was peripheral blood. As DNA, the CDR3 is TGTGCCAGCTCACCAGAGACAGAGAATGAAAAACTGTTTTTT. Translating it yields CASSPETENEKLFF.